This T cell receptor beta chain was obtained from a study of OX40 agonist ivuxolimab in advanced cancers. Across the study: Eligibility admitted prior anti-PD-1, anti-PD-L1 or anti-CTLA-4 therapy; roughly 37% had some.

TCRdb's copy holds only in-frame clones and misses some; the assay was immunoSEQ multiplex PCR. In the table there are some 33,000 clones, 65% to 75% of which are singletons. Deletions cut 0 bases from V and 7 bases from J, with 15 bases between. This CDR3 is built from 15 residues. CDR1 and CDR2 from the germline V gene are LNHDA and SQIVND (reference sequence). Study-wide findings and caveats: CD4+ and CD8+ T cells in blood underwent clonal expansion by week 6 at 0.1 to 3.0 mg/kg.

Note on this clone: What it recognizes is unknown.

The clonotype was recovered from an adult with an advanced solid tumor such as melanoma, head and neck, liver or kidney cancer. Source: CD4+ or CD8+ T cells sorted from blood, taken in a trial of the OX40 agonist ivuxolimab. This chain uses TRBV19 with TRBJ1-2, with D uncertain. For the CDR3, the DNA is TGTGCCAGTAGTATAGATGAGCGGGCCGGGTTTGGCTACACCTTC. Translating it yields CASSIDERAGFGYTF.